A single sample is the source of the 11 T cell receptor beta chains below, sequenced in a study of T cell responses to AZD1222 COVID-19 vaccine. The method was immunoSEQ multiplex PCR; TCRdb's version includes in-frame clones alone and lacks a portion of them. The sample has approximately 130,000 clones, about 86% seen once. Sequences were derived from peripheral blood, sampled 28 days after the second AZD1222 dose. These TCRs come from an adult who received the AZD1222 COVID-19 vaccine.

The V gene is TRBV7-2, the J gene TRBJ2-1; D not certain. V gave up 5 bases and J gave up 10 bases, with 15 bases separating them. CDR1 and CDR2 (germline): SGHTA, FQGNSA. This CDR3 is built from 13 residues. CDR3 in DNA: TGTGCCAGCAGCCTCATGTCAATCCTGGAGCAGTTCTTC. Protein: CASSLMSILEQFF.

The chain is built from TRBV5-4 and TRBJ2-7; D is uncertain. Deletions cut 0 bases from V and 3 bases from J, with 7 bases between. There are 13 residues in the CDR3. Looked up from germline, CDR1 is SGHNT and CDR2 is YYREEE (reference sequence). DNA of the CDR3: TGTGCCAGCAGCTTGGCCGATGGCTACGAGCAGTACTTC. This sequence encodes CASSLADGYEQYF.

The CDR3 here is CASSLYLAGGTGELFF. The CDR3 nucleotides are TGTGCCAGCAGCTTGTACCTAGCGGGCGGTACCGGGGAGCTGTTTTTT. This chain uses TRBV7-2 with TRBJ2-2; 8 bases are shared with TRBD2. The germline V gene has CDR1 SGHTA and CDR2 FQGNSA. The CDR3 has 16 amino acids. The J segment lost 5 bases and the V segment lost 3 bases, leaving 8 bases of the junction unmatched.

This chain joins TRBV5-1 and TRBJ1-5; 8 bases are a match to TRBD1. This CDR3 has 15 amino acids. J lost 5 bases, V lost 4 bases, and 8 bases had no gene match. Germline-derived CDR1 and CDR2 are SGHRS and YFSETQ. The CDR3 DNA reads TGCGCCAGCAGCGAACGGGGACAGGAACATCAGCCCCAGCATTTT. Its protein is CASSERGQEHQPQHF.

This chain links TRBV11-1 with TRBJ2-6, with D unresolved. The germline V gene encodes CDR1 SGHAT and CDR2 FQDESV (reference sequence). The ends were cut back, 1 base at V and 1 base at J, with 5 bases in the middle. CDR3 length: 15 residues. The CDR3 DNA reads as TGTGCCAGCAGCTTAGAGGTATCTGGGGCCAACGTCCTGACTTTC. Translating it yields CASSLEVSGANVLTF.

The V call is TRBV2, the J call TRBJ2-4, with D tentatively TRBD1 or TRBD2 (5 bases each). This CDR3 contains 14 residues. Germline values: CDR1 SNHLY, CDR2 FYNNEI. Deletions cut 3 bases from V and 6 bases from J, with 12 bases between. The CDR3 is CASSDARGTNIQYF. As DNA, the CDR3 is TGTGCCAGCAGTGATGCGAGGGGAACAAACATTCAGTACTTC. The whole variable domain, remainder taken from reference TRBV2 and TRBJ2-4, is EPEVTQTPSHQVTQMGQEVILRCVPISNHLYFYWYRQILGQKVEFLVSFYNNEISEKSEIFDDQFSVERPDGSNFTLKIRSTKLEDSAMYFCASSDARGTNIQYFGAGTRLSVL.

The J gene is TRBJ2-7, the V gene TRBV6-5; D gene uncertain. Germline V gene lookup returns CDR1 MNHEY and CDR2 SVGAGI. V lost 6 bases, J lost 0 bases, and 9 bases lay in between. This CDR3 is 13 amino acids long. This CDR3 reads CASSQGSSYEQYF. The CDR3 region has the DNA TGTGCCAGCAGCCAAGGGTCCTCCTACGAGCAGTACTTC.

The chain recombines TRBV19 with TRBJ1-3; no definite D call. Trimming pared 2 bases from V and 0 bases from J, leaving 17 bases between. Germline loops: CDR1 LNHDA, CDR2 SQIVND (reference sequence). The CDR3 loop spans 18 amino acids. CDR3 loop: CASSIRVLGALSGNTIYF. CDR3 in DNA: TGTGCCAGTAGTATAAGGGTCCTAGGTGCCCTCTCTGGAAACACCATATATTTT.

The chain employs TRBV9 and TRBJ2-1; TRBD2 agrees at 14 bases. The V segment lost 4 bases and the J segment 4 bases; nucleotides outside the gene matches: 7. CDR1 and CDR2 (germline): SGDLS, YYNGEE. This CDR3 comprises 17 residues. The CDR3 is CASSTQGLAGEYNEQFF. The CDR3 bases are TGTGCCAGCAGCACACAGGGACTAGCGGGGGAATACAATGAGCAGTTCTTC.

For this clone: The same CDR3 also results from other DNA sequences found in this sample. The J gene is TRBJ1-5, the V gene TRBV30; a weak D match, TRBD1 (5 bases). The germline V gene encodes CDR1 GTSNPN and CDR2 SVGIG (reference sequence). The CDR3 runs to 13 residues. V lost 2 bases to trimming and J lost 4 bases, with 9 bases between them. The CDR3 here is CAWSSGPNQPQHF. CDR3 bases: TGTGCCTGGAGTTCGGGACCAAATCAGCCCCAGCATTTT.

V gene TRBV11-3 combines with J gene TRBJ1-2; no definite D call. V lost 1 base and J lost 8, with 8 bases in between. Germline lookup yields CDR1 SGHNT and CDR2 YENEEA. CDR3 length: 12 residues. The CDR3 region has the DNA TGTGCCAGCAGCTTAGGCCCCGGAGGCTACACCTTC. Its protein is CASSLGPGGYTF. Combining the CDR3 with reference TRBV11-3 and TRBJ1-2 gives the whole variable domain EAGVVQSPRYKIIEKKQPVAFWCNPISGHNTLYWYLQNLGQGPELLIRYENEEAVDDSQLPKDRFSAERLKGVDSTLKIQPAELGDSAVYLCASSLGPGGYTFGSGTRLTVV.